The 8 T cell receptor beta chains reported below all come from one sample, sequenced in a study of shared clonotypes between healthy human individuals. The naive CD8 fraction comprised CD45RO-negative cells positively selected for CCR7 and excluded terminally differentiated effector memory CD45RA+ cells. The table came from immunoSEQ multiplex PCR; TCRdb's copy has only in-frame clones and leaves some out. The sample lists some 2,000,000 clones, roughly 95% occurring once. Sequenced sample: naive CD8+ T cells sorted from blood. The receptors originated from a man between 18 and 35 years old in good health.

As for this clone: The sample has other DNA sequences that encode this CDR3 too. This chain connects TRBV4-1 to TRBJ2-7; D remains unclear. Germline CDR1 MGHRA, CDR2 YSYEKL. The V gene lost 3 bases and the J gene lost 3 bases, with 3 bases spanning the gap. The CDR3 spans 11 residues. CDR3 sequence (DNA): TGCGCCAGCAGCCAGCTCTACGAGCAGTACTTC. Amino acid sequence: CASSQLYEQYF.

The chain employs TRBV7-9 and TRBJ1-4; TRBD1 aligns across 9 bases. CDR3 length equals 14 residues. Per the germline V gene, CDR1 is SEHNR and CDR2 is FQNEAQ (reference sequence). J was trimmed by 8 bases and V by 5 bases; bases with no gene match: 6. The CDR3 spells CASSTRTGEEKLFF. Here the CDR3 DNA reads TGTGCCAGCAGCACACGGACAGGGGAGGAAAAACTGTTTTTT.

The rearrangement joins TRBV5-4 to TRBJ2-3, with a weak D call TRBD2 (5 bases). This CDR3 contains 15 residues. Trimming stripped 4 bases from V and 2 bases from J, with 14 bases between. Germline CDR1 SGHNT, CDR2 YYREEE (reference sequence). CDR3 DNA: TGTGCCAGCAGCCGTAGCGTTGGTTCCACAGATACGCAGTATTTT. This gives the protein CASSRSVGSTDTQYF.

In DNA form, the CDR3 reads TGTGCCAGCAGCCCGACAGGGCCGAATCAGCCCCAGCATTTT. The encoded protein is CASSPTGPNQPQHF. V is TRBV27 and J is TRBJ1-5; 7 positions match TRBD1. The germline CDR1 and CDR2 sequences are MNHEY and SMNVEV (reference sequence). This CDR3 has 14 residues. The trim removed 6 bases at V and 4 bases at J, leaving 6 bases unmatched.

About this clone: The same CDR3 is also encoded by other DNA sequences in this sample. V and J are TRBV6-5 and TRBJ2-7; D gene ambiguous. V gave up 5 bases and J gave up 1 base, with 6 bases separating them. The CDR3 has 12 residues. CDR1 is MNHEY, CDR2 SVGAGI, per germline. In nucleotides, the CDR3 is TGTGCCAGCAGTACAGATTCCTACGAGCAGTACTTC. Its protein is CASSTDSYEQYF.

This chain uses TRBV5-1 with TRBJ2-5; D is unresolved. Trimming stripped 0 bases from V and 0 bases from J, with 3 bases between. Germline CDR1 is SGHRS and CDR2 is YFSETQ. This CDR3 contains 13 residues. The CDR3: CASSLENQETQYF. CDR3 nucleotide sequence: TGCGCCAGCAGCTTGGAGAACCAAGAGACCCAGTACTTC.

The chain joins TRBV5-4 to TRBJ2-1, with D hard to call. This CDR3 region has 11 residues. CDR1 is SGHNT and CDR2 is YYREEE in the germline V gene (reference sequence). V was trimmed by 4 bases and J by 5 bases, leaving 4 bases between them. CDR3 bases: TGTGCCAGCAGCAAGAACAATGAGCAGTTCTTC. Residues: CASSKNNEQFF.

The chain combines TRBV9 with TRBJ2-1, with D perhaps being TRBD1 or TRBD2 (5 bases each). Germline V gives CDR1 SGDLS, CDR2 YYNGEE. The CDR3 has 16 amino acids. The V and J ends lost 3 bases and 7 bases respectively, with 20 bases between them. The CDR3 loop reads CASSGSWDDPGNEQFF. In DNA form, the CDR3 reads TGTGCCAGCAGCGGGTCGTGGGACGATCCGGGGAATGAGCAGTTCTTC.